The 11 T cell receptor beta chains below were found in one sample sequenced in a study of T cells in Graves' hyperthyroidism and ophthalmopathy. Amplification of TCR beta CDR3 regions used RNA as the template. The HTBI primer set drove a first-round RT-PCR of the TCR CDR3. TCRdb re-called the multiplex PCR reads through MiXCR, storing one row per CDR3 protein. This sample has about 640,000 distinct CDR3 sequences, with less than 25% found just once. What was sequenced was blood. Receptor source: a man aged 25 to 40 with Graves' ophthalmopathy.

V usage is TRBV19 and J usage is TRBJ2-1; D unclear. The germline CDR1 and CDR2 sequences are LNHDA and SQIVND (reference sequence). Between the trimmed V and J ends, which lost 5 bases and 6 bases, there was a span of 14 bases. The CDR3 totals 14 residues. For the CDR3, the DNA is TGTGCCAGTAGTCCTCTCCTACTACCCAATGAGCAGTTCTTC. Its protein product is CASSPLLLPNEQFF.

The V call is TRBV20-1, the J call TRBJ2-1; D is perhaps TRBD2 (5 bases). Trimming cost V 6 bases and J 6 bases, with 24 bases left between them. This CDR3 is built from 16 residues. CDR1 and CDR2 (germline): DFQATT, SNEGSKA (reference sequence). CDR3 DNA sequence: TGCAGTGCCCTGGATTTACTAAAGGAGGTTCTCAATGAGCAGTTCTTC. It codes for CSALDLLKEVLNEQFF.

This clonotype was seen repeatedly, ten times or more. CDR3 protein: CASSQSWSSSGSRYEQYF. DNA for the CDR3: TGTGCCAGCAGTCAGTCCTGGAGTTCTAGCGGGAGTCGTTACGAGCAGTACTTC. The V gene is TRBV28, the J gene TRBJ2-7; 10 bases are a match to TRBD2. The CDR3 is 18 residues long. V lost 5 bases to trimming and J lost 4 bases; unmatched junction nucleotides: 17. Germline V lookup: CDR1 MDHEN, CDR2 SYDVKM. Looking up the rest from reference TRBV28 and TRBJ2-7 gives the full variable domain: DVKVTQSSRYLVKRTGEKVFLECVQDMDHENMFWYRQDPGLGLRLIYFSYDVKMKEKGDIPEGYSVSREKKERFSLILESASTNQTSMYLCASSQSWSSSGSRYEQYFGPGTRLTVT.

This clonotype was counted at least ten times. The V call is TRBV11-2, the J call TRBJ2-7; 9 bases fit TRBD1. The V gene end was trimmed by 3 bases and the J gene end by 5 bases; junction bases not matched to a gene: 8. CDR3 length equals 15 residues. CDR1 is SGHAT, CDR2 FQNNGV, per germline. This CDR3 reads CASSFPGTGINEQYF. CDR3 DNA: TGTGCCAGCAGCTTCCCCGGGACAGGGATCAACGAGCAGTACTTC. Full variable domain (remainder filled in from reference TRBV11-2 and TRBJ2-7): EAGVAQSPRYKIIEKRQSVAFWCNPISGHATLYWYQQILGQGPKLLIQFQNNGVVDDSQLPKDRFSAERLKGVDSTLKIQPAKLEDSAVYLCASSFPGTGINEQYFGPGTRLTVT.

CDR3 nucleotides: TGCGCCAGCAGCAGGGAAACCGATTATGGCTACACCTTC. Its translation: CASSRETDYGYTF. The rearrangement joins TRBV5-1 to TRBJ1-2, with unresolved D. Germline lookup yields CDR1 SGHRS and CDR2 YFSETQ. Trimming left V 4 bases short and J 5 bases short, with 12 bases between. The CDR3 is 13 residues long.

This clonotype was seen only a few times. This rearrangement joins TRBV29-1 to TRBJ2-7; D not certain. Germline lookup yields CDR1 SQVTM and CDR2 ANQGSEA. V was cut by 4 bases and J by 0 bases, with 7 bases left in between. The CDR3 consists of 12 residues. CDR3 amino acids: CSVVGSSYEQYF. In nucleotides, the CDR3 is TGCAGCGTTGTCGGAAGCTCCTACGAGCAGTACTTC.

This clonotype was seen more than once but under ten times. The chain joins TRBV20-1 to TRBJ2-7, with D unclear. CDR3 length equals 11 residues. Germline CDR1 is DFQATT and CDR2 is SNEGSKA (reference sequence). Deletions cut 6 bases from V and 4 bases from J, with 10 bases between. The CDR3 here is CSAPMLYEQYF. CDR3 DNA sequence: TGCAGTGCCCCAATGCTGTACGAGCAGTACTTC.

The chain has TRBV12-3 or TRBV12-4 and TRBJ2-1, with TRBD1 matching 7 bases. With V trimmed by 6 bases and J by 4 bases, 6 bases remained unmatched. The CDR3 contains 14 residues. Here the CDR3 reads CASSVRDRYNEQFF. As DNA, the CDR3 is TGTGCCAGCAGCGTCCGGGACAGATACAATGAGCAGTTCTTC.

This sequence joins TRBV3-1 and TRBJ1-2; D gene ambiguous. Germline V gene lookup returns CDR1 LGHDT and CDR2 YNNKEL (reference sequence). The V gene lost 0 bases and the J gene lost 3 bases, with 17 bases spanning the gap. The CDR3 loop spans 17 amino acids. CDR3 sequence reads: CASSQDRGDVSYYGYTF. For the CDR3, the DNA is TGTGCCAGCAGCCAAGATCGGGGAGACGTATCGTACTATGGCTACACCTTC.

This clonotype was detected only a few times. The V and J genes are TRBV2 and TRBJ2-1; TRBD2 might be the D (5 bases). This CDR3 contains 12 residues. V shed 6 bases and J shed 7 bases, with 10 bases lying between them. CDR1 and CDR2 from the germline V gene are SNHLY and FYNNEI. The CDR3 region is CASSLAKNEQFF. In DNA form, the CDR3 reads TGTGCCAGCAGCCTAGCTAAGAATGAGCAGTTCTTC.

The sample holds many counts of this clonotype. The rearrangement uses TRBV3-1 and TRBJ1-5; D is uncertain. This CDR3 is 14 amino acids long. CDR1 is LGHDT, CDR2 YNNKEL, per germline (reference sequence). V was trimmed by 6 bases and J by 5 bases, leaving 14 bases between them. The CDR3: CASSYGRGDQPQHF. The CDR3 region has the DNA TGTGCCAGCAGTTACGGGCGCGGGGATCAGCCCCAGCATTTT.